These 13 T cell receptor beta chains share one sample of origin, sequenced in a study of CD8 T cells in ankylosing spondylitis. Study-wide results and limits: Typical of ankylosing spondylitis blood, it appeared, was a TCR beta motif of eight highly homologous variants.

The antigens these receptors bind are not known. A single record per CDR3 protein comes from TCRdb applying MiXCR to the 5' RACE reads. Of approximately 150,000 distinct CDR3 sequences detected, more than 15% appear once; the ten largest clones hold about 33%. Sequencing was done on a sample of blood, either unsorted or a sorted T cell fraction (not recorded which). The receptor source for this set is a male donor with ankylosing spondylitis.

The rearrangement uses TRBV5-1 and TRBJ2-5, with 9 nucleotides matching TRBD1. The CDR3 covers 14 residues. Germline CDR1 and CDR2: SGHRS and YFSETQ. V trimming: 4 bases; J trimming: 3 bases; junction bases outside the gene matches: 4. This CDR3 reads CASSLRTGEETQYF. CDR3 sequence (DNA): TGCGCCAGCAGCCTACGGACAGGGGAAGAGACCCAGTACTTC.

The genes are TRBV9 and TRBJ2-1, with D perhaps assigned TRBD1 or TRBD2 (6 bases each). V lost 4 bases and J 5 bases, leaving 16 bases between the germline ends. The CDR3 is made up of 15 amino acids. The germline CDR1 and CDR2 sequences are SGDLS and YYNGEE. DNA of the CDR3: TGTGCCAGCAGCACAAGGGGGGACACCAACAATGAGCAGTTCTTC. As protein: CASSTRGDTNNEQFF.

This clonotype was detected ten times or more. V is TRBV29-1 and J is TRBJ1-2; D gene unclear. The CDR3 extends over 13 amino acids. Germline V CDR1 and CDR2: SQVTM, ANQGSEA. V lost 7 bases and J 2 bases, leaving 14 bases between the germline ends. CDR3 nucleotides: TGCAGCGCAAGGACCGGGGAAAACTATGGCTACACCTTC. This codes for CSARTGENYGYTF.

V is TRBV7-8 and J is TRBJ2-1, with TRBD2 matching over 12 bases. Per the germline V gene, CDR1 is SGHVS and CDR2 is FQNEAQ. This CDR3 is built from 16 residues. J was trimmed by 7 bases and V by 5 bases; bases with no gene match: 9. The CDR3 here is CASSPQSGTSGNEQFF. Here the CDR3 DNA reads TGTGCCAGCAGCCCACAATCCGGGACTAGCGGGAATGAGCAGTTCTTC. The complete variable domain, with remaining parts taken from reference TRBV7-8 and TRBJ2-1, reads GAGVSQSPRYKVAKRGQDVALRCDPISGHVSLFWYQQALGQGPEFLTYFQNEAQLDKSGLPSDRFFAERPEGSVSTLKIQRTQQEDSAVYLCASSPQSGTSGNEQFFGPGTRLTVL.

The table lists this clonotype with a few counts. J is TRBJ1-1 and V is TRBV11-3; no definite D call. From germline, CDR1 is SGHNT and CDR2 YENEEA. This CDR3 has 13 amino acids. V was trimmed by 4 bases and J by 3 bases, leaving 9 bases between them. CDR3 amino acids: CASSSTFYTEAFF. The CDR3 DNA reads as TGTGCCAGCAGCTCGACGTTTTACACTGAAGCTTTCTTT.

The chain has TRBV10-3 and TRBJ2-1, with 8 positions matching TRBD1. V was clipped by 6 bases and J by 0 bases; unmatched bases: 4. This CDR3 has 15 amino acids. Germline CDR1 reads ENHRY; CDR2 reads SYGVKD. CDR3 DNA sequence: TGTGCCATCAGAGGGACAGGAGCCTCCTACAATGAGCAGTTCTTC. Translated: CAIRGTGASYNEQFF.

At least ten counts were recorded for this clonotype. The chain combines TRBV11-2 with TRBJ2-1, with a tentative D call TRBD1 (6 bases). Trimming took 1 base from V and 5 from J, leaving 18 bases between them. There are 17 residues in the CDR3. Germline CDR1 SGHAT, CDR2 FQNNGV. CDR3 residues: CASSLGVAGVRHNEQFF. The CDR3 DNA is TGTGCCAGCAGCTTAGGTGTTGCAGGGGTTAGGCACAATGAGCAGTTCTTC.

This clonotype came up a few times. The chain carries TRBV27 and TRBJ2-7, with unresolved D. V gave up 0 bases and J gave up 4 bases, with 7 bases separating them. The length of the CDR3 is 13 residues. Germline V CDR1 and CDR2: MNHEY, SMNVEV (reference sequence). CDR3 region: CASSLSPGYEQYF. The CDR3 bases are TGTGCCAGCAGTTTATCCCCCGGGTACGAGCAGTACTTC.

This clonotype came up many times. The chain links TRBV6-1 to TRBJ1-5; D is perhaps TRBD1 (5 bases). With 6 bases removed from V and 0 bases from J, the gap between germline ends came to 15 bases. CDR1 and CDR2 (germline): MNHNS, SASEGT. The CDR3 is 16 residues long. This CDR3 reads CASSLMTVNSNQPQHF. In DNA, the CDR3 is TGTGCCAGCAGCCTGATGACAGTGAATAGCAATCAGCCCCAGCATTTT.

The table lists this clonotype with a few counts. This sequence joins TRBV15 and TRBJ1-5; 7 positions agree with TRBD1. The CDR3 is made up of 15 amino acids. With 3 bases clipped from V and 6 bases from J, the junction kept 8 bases outside the gene matches. CDR1 is LNHNV and CDR2 is YYDKDF in the germline V gene (reference sequence). CDR3 residues: CATSSPEQGGQPQHF. CDR3 DNA sequence: TGTGCCACCAGCAGTCCCGAGCAGGGGGGTCAGCCCCAGCATTTT. The full variable domain, rest sourced from reference TRBV15 and TRBJ1-5, is DAMVIQNPRYQVTQFGKPVTLSCSQTLNHNVMYWYQQKSSQAPKLLFHYYDKDFNNEADTPDNFQSRRPNTSFCFLDIRSPGLGDTAMYLCATSSPEQGGQPQHFGDGTRLSIL.

There are a few counts of this clonotype. The chain has TRBV12-3 or TRBV12-4 and TRBJ1-5; 10 bases are a match to TRBD1. After removal of 4 bases from V and 2 bases from J, the junction contained 5 bases not matched to a gene. This CDR3 has 16 amino acids. In nucleotides, the CDR3 is TGTGCCAGCAGTTCGTCCGGGACAGGGGGCAATCAGCCCCAGCATTTT. It specifies CASSSSGTGGNQPQHF.

The chain uses TRBV7-9 and TRBJ2-3; D gene uncertain. Trimming took 5 bases from V and 6 from J, leaving 21 bases between them. Germline CDR1 reads SEHNR; CDR2 reads FQNEAQ (reference sequence). This CDR3 comprises 16 residues. CDR3 bases: TGTGCCAGCAGCCCGACCGCTGTTGACAATTGGGATACGCAGTATTTT. This gives the protein CASSPTAVDNWDTQYF.

The chain combines TRBV28 with TRBJ2-7, with 7 bases identical to TRBD1. The V gene's germline CDR1 is MDHEN and CDR2 SYDVKM. The CDR3 is 16 amino acids. Unmatched junction bases numbered 11, after V lost 3 bases and J lost 3 bases. The CDR3: CASSFDRAHHLYEQYF. The CDR3 coding sequence is TGTGCCAGCAGTTTTGACAGGGCCCACCATCTCTACGAGCAGTACTTC.